The rows below give T cell receptor beta chains drawn from one sample of a study of CD8+ T cells in alopecia areata. Generated by immunoSEQ multiplex PCR, the TCRdb table keeps only in-frame clones and is missing some. This table has over 150,000 clones, around 59% appearing once. The source was CD4+ T cells sorted from blood, collected at week 24, from a patient treated with tofacitinib. The receptor set was obtained from a human donor with alopecia areata. CDR3s include the opening cysteine and the closing phenylalanine or tryptophan. The D gene is left open where the match is weak. Size is stated for part of the rows, as once, few or many counts, or as a class when the clone is expanded.

J: TRBJ1-6
D: -
length: 15
V: TRBV27
size: -
DNA: TGTGCCAGCCGGGACGATAGCTCCTATAATTCACCCCTCCACTTT
CDR3: CASRDDSSYNSPLHF

J: TRBJ2-7
D: -
length: 13
V: TRBV23-1
size: -
DNA: TGCGCCAGCAGAAACAGGACAGCTTACGAGCAGTACTTC
CDR3: CASRNRTAYEQYF

J: TRBJ2-5
D: -
length: 15
V: TRBV5-1
size: once
DNA: TGCGCCAGCAGCTTGGAGGGGCGGACAGCGGAGACCCAGTACTTC
CDR3: CASSLEGRTAETQYF

J: TRBJ2-1
D: -
length: 20
V: TRBV27
size: few
DNA: TGTGCCAGCAGTTTACCCTCGGACAGCAAAATTCAAAGCTCCTACAATGAGCAGTTCTTC
CDR3: CASSLPSDSKIQSSYNEQFF

J: TRBJ1-2
D: -
length: 14
V: TRBV29-1
size: -
DNA: TGCAGCGTTGTTTCCCCTCGGGGGAACTATGGCTACACCTTC
CDR3: CSVVSPRGNYGYTF

J: TRBJ1-1
D: -
length: 13
V: TRBV5-4
size: -
DNA: TGTGCCAGCAGCCTCCCAGCGAACACTGAAGCTTTCTTT
CDR3: CASSLPANTEAFF

J: TRBJ1-5
D: TRBD1
length: 14
V: TRBV30
size: once
DNA: TGTGCCTGGAGTGTACAGGGGGCGGCTCAGCCCCAGCATTTT
CDR3: CAWSVQGAAQPQHF

J: TRBJ2-2
D: -
length: 14
V: TRBV19
size: -
DNA: TGTGCCACTTCCGGCCGCCGTGTTAGCGGGGAGCTGTTTTTT
CDR3: CATSGRRVSGELFF

J: TRBJ1-1
D: -
length: 13
V: TRBV29-1
size: -
DNA: TGCAGCGTTGCAGGGAGAACGAACACTGAAGCTTTCTTT
CDR3: CSVAGRTNTEAFF

J: TRBJ1-2
D: -
length: 14
V: TRBV6-5
size: -
DNA: TGTGCCAGCAGTTACTCGAGGGAGGACTATGGCTACACCTTC
CDR3: CASSYSREDYGYTF

J: TRBJ1-2
D: TRBD1
length: 13
V: TRBV9
size: -
DNA: TGTGCCAGCAGGGCGGGAGGGGGCAAAGGCTACACCTTC
CDR3: CASRAGGGKGYTF

J: TRBJ2-7
D: -
length: 13
V: TRBV30
size: -
DNA: TGTGCCTGGAGTGTAGGGTCTTCCTACGAGCAGTACTTC
CDR3: CAWSVGSSYEQYF

J: TRBJ2-3
D: -
length: 14
V: TRBV29-1
size: -
DNA: TGCAGCGTTGAAGATCTCCCGGGCAGAGATACGCAGTATTTT
CDR3: CSVEDLPGRDTQYF

J: TRBJ2-1
D: -
length: 13
V: TRBV29-1
size: few
DNA: TGCAGCGTTGATGGCAGGGTAGACAATGAGCAGTTCTTC
CDR3: CSVDGRVDNEQFF

J: TRBJ1-2
D: TRBD1
length: 14
V: TRBV4-2
size: -
DNA: TGTGCCAGCAGCCAAGGAAGGGCCAGGGGGGGCTACACCTTC
CDR3: CASSQGRARGGYTF

J: TRBJ2-5
D: TRBD2
length: 14
V: TRBV25-1
size: -
DNA: TGTGCCAGCAGTGTACTAGCGGCCCAAGAGACCCAGTACTTC
CDR3: CASSVLAAQETQYF

J: TRBJ1-2
D: -
length: 12
V: TRBV7-9
size: -
DNA: TGTGCCAGCAATGTACAGTCCTATGGCTACACCTTC
CDR3: CASNVQSYGYTF

J: TRBJ1-2
D: -
length: 13
V: TRBV6-5
size: -
DNA: TGTGCCAGCAGTTACTCGACCTTCTATGGCTACACCTTC
CDR3: CASSYSTFYGYTF

J: TRBJ1-2
D: TRBD1
length: 15
V: TRBV7-2
size: -
DNA: TGTGCCAGCAGCTTATCAGGACAGGGAGGTTATGGCTACACCTTC
CDR3: CASSLSGQGGYGYTF

J: TRBJ2-7
D: TRBD1
length: 13
V: TRBV6-6
size: -
DNA: TGTGCCAGCACCAAGACAGGGGTTGGCGAGCAGTACTTC
CDR3: CASTKTGVGEQYF

J: TRBJ1-6
D: -
length: 12
V: TRBV4-2
size: -
DNA: TGTGCCAGCAGCCAAGACATGGGGTCCCTCCACTTT
CDR3: CASSQDMGSLHF

J: TRBJ1-5
D: -
length: 13
V: TRBV5-1
size: few
DNA: TGCGCCAGCAGCTTGTCGGGTGGGCAGCCCCAGCATTTT
CDR3: CASSLSGGQPQHF

J: TRBJ2-5
D: -
length: 13
V: TRBV5-1
size: -
DNA: TGCGCCAGCAGCTCTGGACGGCGGGAGACCCAGTACTTC
CDR3: CASSSGRRETQYF

J: TRBJ2-4
D: -
length: 15
V: TRBV11-1
size: -
DNA: TGTGCCAGCAGCTTGGGGCACCCAGCCAAAAACATTCAGTACTTC
CDR3: CASSLGHPAKNIQYF

J: TRBJ2-3
D: TRBD1
length: 13
V: TRBV29-1
size: -
DNA: TGCAGCGTTGGTCATACAGGGGCAGATACGCAGTATTTT
CDR3: CSVGHTGADTQYF

J: TRBJ1-3
D: -
length: 14
V: TRBV30
size: -
DNA: TGTGCCTGGAGTGTTTGGGGGTCTGGAAACACCATATATTTT
CDR3: CAWSVWGSGNTIYF

J: TRBJ1-1
D: -
length: 14
V: TRBV7-9
size: -
DNA: TGTGCCAACGATCTACAGGGTATGGACACTGAAGCTTTCTTT
CDR3: CANDLQGMDTEAFF

J: TRBJ2-1
D: TRBD2
length: 19
V: TRBV29-1
size: -
DNA: TGCAGCGATGGGGTCACCGGGACTAGCGTAGCGAGCTCCTACAATGAGCAGTTCTTC
CDR3: CSDGVTGTSVASSYNEQFF

J: TRBJ2-3
D: TRBD1
length: 14
V: TRBV29-1
size: -
DNA: TGCAGCGTTGGGACAGGGTCTAGCACAGATACGCAGTATTTT
CDR3: CSVGTGSSTDTQYF

J: TRBJ2-1
D: TRBD1
length: 15
V: TRBV7-9
size: few
DNA: TGTGCCAGCAGCCGATCGACAGGGTATTACAATGAGCAGTTCTTC
CDR3: CASSRSTGYYNEQFF

J: TRBJ2-3
D: TRBD1
length: 14
V: TRBV29-1
size: -
DNA: TGCAGCGTTGAGAGGGACAGGATTACAGATACGCAGTATTTT
CDR3: CSVERDRITDTQYF

J: TRBJ2-5
D: -
length: 13
V: TRBV7-3
size: -
DNA: TGTGCCAGCAGCAGACTCCGACAAGAGACCCAGTACTTC
CDR3: CASSRLRQETQYF

J: TRBJ2-3
D: -
length: 16
V: TRBV30
size: -
DNA: TGTGCCTGGGGTCGAGGGGGAGCGGGAAGCACAGATACGCAGTATTTT
CDR3: CAWGRGGAGSTDTQYF

J: TRBJ1-2
D: -
length: 18
V: TRBV30
size: -
DNA: TGTGCCTGGAGTGTACTATTATGGTCGCCATTCCAGTCCTATGGCTACACCTTC
CDR3: CAWSVLLWSPFQSYGYTF

J: TRBJ1-2
D: TRBD1
length: 14
V: TRBV30
size: -
DNA: TGTGCCTGGAAGGACAGGGGGTTTAACTATGGCTACACCTTC
CDR3: CAWKDRGFNYGYTF

J: TRBJ1-6
D: -
length: 16
V: TRBV10-3
size: -
DNA: TGTGCCATCAGTTACACAGGTGGCGTCGGAAATTCACCCCTCCACTTT
CDR3: CAISYTGGVGNSPLHF

J: TRBJ1-2
D: TRBD1
length: 12
V: TRBV30
size: -
DNA: TGTGCCTCGTCGGGACAGGTACTCGGCTACACCTTC
CDR3: CASSGQVLGYTF

J: TRBJ1-1
D: -
length: 14
V: TRBV5-8
size: -
DNA: TGTGCCAGCAGCTTGGACGGCCCTAGGACTGAAGCTTTCTTT
CDR3: CASSLDGPRTEAFF

J: TRBJ1-1
D: TRBD1
length: 15
V: TRBV4-1
size: few
DNA: TGCGCCAGCAGCCACCCGGGACAGTTGAACACTGAAGCTTTCTTT
CDR3: CASSHPGQLNTEAFF

J: TRBJ2-5
D: -
length: 17
V: TRBV4-2
size: -
DNA: TGTGCCAGCAGCCAAGATGGGGTCAAACCGTACCAAGAGACCCAGTACTTC
CDR3: CASSQDGVKPYQETQYF

J: TRBJ1-2
D: -
length: 13
V: TRBV30
size: -
DNA: TGTGCCCTCTGGTCCGCGGTTGACTATGGCTACACCTTC
CDR3: CALWSAVDYGYTF

J: TRBJ1-1
D: -
length: 11
V: TRBV20-1
size: -
DNA: TGCAGTGCCATAGGGGTGACTGAAGCTTTCTTT
CDR3: CSAIGVTEAFF

J: TRBJ1-5
D: -
length: 13
V: TRBV30
size: few
DNA: TGTGCCTGGGCCGGGAAAGACAATCAGCCCCAGCATTTT
CDR3: CAWAGKDNQPQHF

J: TRBJ1-5
D: TRBD1
length: 16
V: TRBV15
size: -
DNA: TGTGCCACCAGCAGAGATAGGGGACAGGGCAAGCGGCCCCAGCATTTT
CDR3: CATSRDRGQGKRPQHF

J: TRBJ2-6
D: -
length: 14
V: TRBV18
size: few
DNA: TGTGCCAGCTATCCGGGCCCTGGGGCCAACGTCCTGACTTTC
CDR3: CASYPGPGANVLTF

J: TRBJ2-5
D: -
length: 12
V: TRBV2
size: -
DNA: TGTGCCAGCAGTGAAATGGAAGAGACCCAGTACTTC
CDR3: CASSEMEETQYF